This TCR beta chain stems from a study of cytomegalovirus exposure and HLA in healthy donors. The CDR3 consists of 16 residues. The V segment lost 2 bases and the J segment 1 base; nucleotides outside the gene matches: 3. Germline values: CDR1 LNHDA, CDR2 SQIVND (reference sequence). Remarks on this clone: Its matching antigen is unknown.

Use of 60 Vbeta and 13 Jbeta primers characterized the PCR. Measured with immunoSEQ multiplex PCR; TCRdb has only the in-frame clones, and not every one. The profile shows approximately 170,000 clones, roughly 80% of them singletons. Study-level points and caveats: Reportedly, TCR beta sequences accurately predicted HLA-A and HLA-B alleles in most subjects.

The source of this sequence is a man between 18 and 29 years old in good health and CMV-seropositive. The chain carries TRBV19 and TRBJ1-5; 9 bases line up with TRBD1. Material for sequencing was PBMCs. The CDR3 here is CASSIPGTGSNQPQHF. In DNA, the CDR3 is TGTGCCAGTAGTATACCCGGGACAGGGAGCAATCAGCCCCAGCATTTT.